The 7 T cell receptor beta chains below all came from one sample that was sequenced in a study of Graves' ophthalmopathy and Graves' hyperthyroidism. RNA transcripts provided the template for amplifying TCR beta CDR3 regions. Second-round multiplex PCR followed a first-round RT-PCR using HTBI primers. TCRdb fed the multiplex PCR reads into MiXCR, producing one record per CDR3 protein. The table shows 500,000 to 700,000 distinct CDR3 sequences, with about two fifths occurring only once. The sample taken for sequencing was peripheral blood or thyroid tissue (not recorded which). Receptors originate from an adult man with Graves' hyperthyroidism.

About this clonotype itself: Possible read error: a much larger clone is one base away. The rearrangement joins TRBV9 to TRBJ2-2; 8 bases fit TRBD2. Germline V CDR1 and CDR2: SGDLS, YYNGEE. CDR3 length: 15 residues. CDR3 protein: CASSGKAGVTGKLFF. Here the CDR3 DNA reads TGTGCCAGCAGCGGAAAAGCGGGAGTTACCGGGAAGCTGTTTTTT.

The chain couples TRBV7-9 to TRBJ2-7; D might be TRBD1 (5 bases). The germline V and J ends were trimmed by 5 bases and 7 bases, with 21 bases remaining between them. The V gene's germline CDR1 is SEHNR and CDR2 FQNEAQ (reference sequence). The CDR3 sequence is 15 residues long. Here the CDR3 reads CASSVEVRVGGEQYF. In DNA, the CDR3 is TGTGCCAGCAGCGTTGAAGTCAGGGTGGGTGGGGAGCAGTACTTC.

The chain has TRBV6-1 and TRBJ2-7; no definite D call. The germline CDR1 and CDR2 sequences are MNHNS and SASEGT. This CDR3 spans 14 amino acids. Trimming removed 7 bases at V and 0 bases at J, with 13 bases between. CDR3 amino acids: CASKVGQVSYEQYF. The CDR3 DNA reads TGTGCCAGCAAGGTGGGTCAGGTCTCCTACGAGCAGTACTTC.

This clonotype was counted at least ten times. This chain uses TRBV7-8 with TRBJ1-5, with D perhaps matching TRBD1 (6 bases). Trimming cost V 3 bases and J 6 bases, with 30 bases left between them. Germline lookup yields CDR1 SGHVS and CDR2 FQNEAQ. This CDR3 is built from 20 residues. CDR3: CASSFAFGWDTSPISQPQHF. CDR3 bases: TGTGCCAGCAGCTTTGCTTTTGGATGGGACACCTCTCCGATTTCTCAGCCCCAGCATTTT.

About this clonotype: A much more abundant neighbour one base away suggests this may be a read error. This chain uses TRBV6-5 with TRBJ2-7, with 8 nucleotides matching TRBD1. This CDR3 comprises 15 residues. V dropped 6 bases and J dropped 4; count of bases not matched to a gene: 11. Germline CDR1 reads MNHEY; CDR2 reads SVGAGI. CDR3 bases: TGTGCCAGCAGGCGGGATCGGGACAGGAGATACGAGCAGTACTTC. Translated, it gives CASRRDRDRRYEQYF.

The chain employs TRBV5-4 and TRBJ1-2, with a tentative D call TRBD1 (5 bases). CDR1 and CDR2 (germline): SGHNT, YYREEE (reference sequence). Trimming removed 2 bases at V and 5 bases at J, with 16 bases between. The CDR3 is made up of 15 amino acids. The CDR3 sequence is CASSFRDRPFYGYTF. The CDR3, as DNA: TGTGCCAGCAGCTTCCGGGACCGGCCGTTTTATGGCTACACCTTC. The full variable domain, in which reference TRBV5-4 and TRBJ1-2 provide the parts outside the CDR3, is ETGVTQSPTHLIKTRGQQVTLRCSSQSGHNTVSWYQQALGQGPQFIFQYYREEENGRGNFPPRFSGLQFPNYSSELNVNALELDDSALYLCASSFRDRPFYGYTFGSGTRLTVV.

This clonotype was found a few times. V is TRBV7-9 and J is TRBJ2-1, with 9 nucleotides matching TRBD2. The CDR3 is 16 amino acids. Trimming took 2 bases from V and 2 from J; bases not matched to a gene: 4. Germline-derived CDR1 and CDR2 are SEHNR and FQNEAQ (reference sequence). This chain's CDR3 is CASSLRASGAYNEQFF. CDR3 sequence (DNA): TGTGCCAGCAGCTTAAGGGCTAGCGGGGCCTACAATGAGCAGTTCTTC.